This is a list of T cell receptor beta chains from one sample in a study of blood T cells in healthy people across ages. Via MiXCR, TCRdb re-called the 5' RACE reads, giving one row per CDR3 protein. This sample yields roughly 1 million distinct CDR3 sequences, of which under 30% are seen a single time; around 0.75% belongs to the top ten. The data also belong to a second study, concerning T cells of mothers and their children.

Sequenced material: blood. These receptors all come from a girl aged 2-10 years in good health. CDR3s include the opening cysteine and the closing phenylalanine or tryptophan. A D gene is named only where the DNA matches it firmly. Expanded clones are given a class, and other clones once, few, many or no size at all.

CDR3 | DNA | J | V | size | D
CASSSTHGTGVGEQYF | TGTGCCAGCAGTTCCACCCACGGGACAGGGGTAGGAGAGCAGTACTTC | TRBJ2-7 | TRBV5-6 | few | TRBD1
CASSLAPSPYEQYF | TGCGCCAGCAGCTTGGCACCCAGTCCCTACGAGCAGTACTTC | TRBJ2-7 | TRBV5-1 | - | -
CSARDGSTDTQYF | TGCAGTGCTAGAGACGGTAGCACAGATACGCAGTATTTT | TRBJ2-3 | TRBV20-1 | - | -
CASSLGRGHNEQFF | TGTGCCAGCAGCTTAGGGAGGGGTCACAATGAGCAGTTCTTC | TRBJ2-1 | TRBV7-3 | few | TRBD2
CASSPTTSGTGELFF | TGTGCCAGCAGCCCCACCACTAGCGGCACCGGGGAGCTGTTTTTT | TRBJ2-2 | TRBV7-9 | few | TRBD2
CSAGQTGIGYGYTF | TGCAGTGCTGGCCAGACAGGAATCGGCTATGGCTACACCTTC | TRBJ1-2 | TRBV20-1 | few | -
CASSPRGVGTDTQYF | TGTGCCAGCAGCCCCAGGGGGGTGGGCACAGATACGCAGTATTTT | TRBJ2-3 | TRBV7-9 | - | -
CASSLEKGTGAYEQYF | TGCGCCAGCAGCTTGGAGAAAGGGACGGGGGCCTACGAGCAGTACTTC | TRBJ2-7 | TRBV5-1 | - | -
CASSSLNLQGQLFF | TGTGCCAGCAGCTCCCTTAATTTGCAGGGGCAACTGTTTTTT | TRBJ1-4 | TRBV7-2 | - | -
CASSSEDRGIQYF | TGTGCCAGCAGTTCGGAGGACAGGGGGATTCAGTACTTC | TRBJ2-4 | TRBV6-1 | few | TRBD1